Listed below are T cell receptor beta chains from one sample, sequenced in a study of shared clonotypes between healthy human individuals. TCRdb keeps only in-frame clones here, not all; method: immunoSEQ multiplex PCR. In the table there are more than 2,000,000 clones, around nine tenths of which are singletons. The source material was naive CD4+ T cells sorted from blood. The receptors were sampled from a man aged 18 to 30 in good health. CDR3s include the opening cysteine and the closing phenylalanine or tryptophan. The D gene is left open where the match is weak.

v_call	d_call	j_call	cdr3_aa
TRBV4-3	.	TRBJ1-4	CASSQDLKEKLFF
TRBV9	.	TRBJ2-3	CASSVVTLDTQYF
TRBV6-5	TRBD2	TRBJ2-7	CASQTSGSPYEQYF
TRBV28	.	TRBJ1-3	CASSQTAAGNTIYF
TRBV5-4	.	TRBJ2-1	CASSSSNEQFF
TRBV19	.	TRBJ2-1	CASSIGLPSYNEQFF
TRBV5-1	.	TRBJ2-1	CASSLGRDNEQFF
TRBV19	.	TRBJ1-2	CASHPESGYGYTF
TRBV30	.	TRBJ1-6	CAWAPGVTNSPLHF
TRBV29-1	.	TRBJ1-5	CSVAQGYNQPQHF
TRBV19	.	TRBJ2-7	CASSVGSRAYEQYF
TRBV27	.	TRBJ1-6	CASSLGEGVNNSPLHF
TRBV2	TRBD2	TRBJ2-7	CASRRLASWLAGYEQYF
TRBV30	.	TRBJ1-5	CAGTWGNQPQHF
TRBV19	TRBD1	TRBJ1-5	CASSISKDKLGQGNQPQHF
TRBV5-1	TRBD1	TRBJ2-5	CASSITSYRGRGETQYF
TRBV6-5	.	TRBJ1-3	CASEGGGNTIYF
TRBV5-4	.	TRBJ2-1	CASSFFGRPPLF
TRBV7-6	.	TRBJ1-6	CASSLDRGLRSPLHF
TRBV27	.	TRBJ1-5	CASSLRGRNPQHF
TRBV6-5	.	TRBJ2-1	CASRRPDSRNEQFF
TRBV5-4	TRBD2	TRBJ2-7	CASSLASGSLSYEQYF
TRBV7-3	.	TRBJ2-1	CASSPNGINEQFF
TRBV7-9	.	TRBJ2-5	CASNIRADQGTRAETQYF
TRBV6-5	.	TRBJ2-7	CASSYLRTSSSYEQYF
TRBV28	.	TRBJ1-4	CAVDRGGGTNEKLFF
TRBV10-2	.	TRBJ1-2	CASSGTKQGYTF
TRBV7-2	.	TRBJ2-5	CASTYKGGAAEKTQYF
TRBV27	.	TRBJ1-2	CASSLAGYGYTF
TRBV2	TRBD1	TRBJ1-6	CASSASQGAISPLHF
TRBV9	.	TRBJ2-1	CASSEGASYNEQFF
TRBV5-4	TRBD1	TRBJ1-2	CASSLIGGGAGSYTF
TRBV27	TRBD2	TRBJ2-3	CASSSGLAGAPIGTDTQYF
TRBV7-2	TRBD2	TRBJ2-7	CASSPGTSNTYEQYF
TRBV18	.	TRBJ2-4	CASSPPAGREGPQSSNIQYF
TRBV9	TRBD1	TRBJ2-2	CASSVAWTGLATGELFF
TRBV27	.	TRBJ2-5	CASSFNGVQETQYF
TRBV5-4	.	TRBJ2-7	CASSHVDTYYEQYF
TRBV19	.	TRBJ1-5	CASSLQDSNQPQHF
TRBV6-6	.	TRBJ2-7	CASTQGMYEQYF
TRBV29-1	TRBD1	TRBJ1-2	CSVDGQGWGYTF
TRBV5-4	.	TRBJ2-7	CASSSRTEGYEQYF
TRBV7-9	.	TRBJ1-3	CASSLTVSGNTIYF
TRBV6-5	.	TRBJ1-3	CASGQGGNTIYF
TRBV30	.	TRBJ1-1	CAWTRASNTEAFF
TRBV15	TRBD2	TRBJ2-3	CATRQAGGTDTQYF
TRBV6-1	TRBD1	TRBJ2-2	CASFLAGGVTGELFF
TRBV6-1	.	TRBJ2-3	CASSERRGGGTDTQYF
TRBV19	.	TRBJ2-3	CASSISGTYGADTQYF
TRBV6-5	TRBD2	TRBJ2-7	CASSLATGGLKQYF